This T cell receptor beta chain was observed in a study of response to subunit inactivated influenza vaccine. Study-wide points: New T cells are recruited in small numbers by each seasonal influenza vaccination, according to the authors' suggestion.

One entry per CDR3 protein results from TCRdb running MiXCR on the RT-PCR reads. The sample has 450,000 to 600,000 distinct CDR3 sequences, 6.5% to 8% seen once; the top ten hold 10% to 15%. This clonotype has more than one count but fewer than ten. What it recognizes is unknown. This CDR3 has 18 amino acids. Germline assignment: CDR1 MNHEY and CDR2 SMNVEV (reference sequence). With V trimmed by 3 bases and J by 0 bases, 8 bases remained unmatched. The receptor was derived from a man between 50 and 75 years old who received an inactivated influenza vaccine. V is TRBV27 and J is TRBJ2-2; 9 nucleotides line up with TRBD2. The sample here was PBMCs from blood, taken less than 25 months after vaccination. CDR3 loop: CASSFSAGGRSNTGELFF. The CDR3 DNA reads TGTGCCAGCAGTTTTTCAGCGGGGGGACGGTCGAACACCGGGGAGCTGTTTTTT.